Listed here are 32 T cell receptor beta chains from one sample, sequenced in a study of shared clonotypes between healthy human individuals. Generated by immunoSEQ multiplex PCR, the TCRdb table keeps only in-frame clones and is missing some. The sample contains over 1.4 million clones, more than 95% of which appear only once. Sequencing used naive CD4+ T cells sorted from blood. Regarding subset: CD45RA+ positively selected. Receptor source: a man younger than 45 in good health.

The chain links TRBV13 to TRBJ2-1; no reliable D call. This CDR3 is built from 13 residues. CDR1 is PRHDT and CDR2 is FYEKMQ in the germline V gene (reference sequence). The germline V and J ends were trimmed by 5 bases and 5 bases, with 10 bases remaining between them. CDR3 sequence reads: CASSMDGHNEQFF. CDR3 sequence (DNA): TGTGCCAGCAGCATGGACGGACACAATGAGCAGTTCTTC.

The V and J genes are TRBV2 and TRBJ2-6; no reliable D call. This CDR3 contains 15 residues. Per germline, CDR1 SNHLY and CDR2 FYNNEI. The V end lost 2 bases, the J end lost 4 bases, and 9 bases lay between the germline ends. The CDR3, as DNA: TGTGCCAGCAGTGAAAAGAGAGCCGGGGCCAACGTCCTGACTTTC. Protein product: CASSEKRAGANVLTF.

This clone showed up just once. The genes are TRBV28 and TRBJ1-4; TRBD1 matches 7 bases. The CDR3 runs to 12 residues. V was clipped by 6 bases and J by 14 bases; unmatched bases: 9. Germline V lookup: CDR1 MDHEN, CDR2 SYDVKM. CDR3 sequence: CASSSTGAWLFF. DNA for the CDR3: TGTGCCAGCAGCTCAACAGGGGCTTGGCTGTTTTTT.

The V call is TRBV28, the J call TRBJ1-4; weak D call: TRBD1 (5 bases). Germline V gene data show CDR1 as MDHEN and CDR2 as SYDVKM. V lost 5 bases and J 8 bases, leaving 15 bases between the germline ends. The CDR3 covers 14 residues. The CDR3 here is CASSPSPGREKLFF. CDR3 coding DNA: TGTGCCAGCAGTCCGTCCCCGGGACGAGAAAAACTGTTTTTT. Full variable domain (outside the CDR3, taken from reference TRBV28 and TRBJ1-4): DVKVTQSSRYLVKRTGEKVFLECVQDMDHENMFWYRQDPGLGLRLIYFSYDVKMKEKGDIPEGYSVSREKKERFSLILESASTNQTSMYLCASSPSPGREKLFFGSGTQLSVL.

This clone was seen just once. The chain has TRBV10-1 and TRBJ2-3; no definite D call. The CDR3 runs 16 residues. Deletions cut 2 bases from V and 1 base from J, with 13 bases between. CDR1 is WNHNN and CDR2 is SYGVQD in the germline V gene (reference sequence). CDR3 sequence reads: CASSEIFLGGTDTQYF. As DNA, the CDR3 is TGCGCCAGCAGTGAGATTTTTCTGGGTGGCACAGATACGCAGTATTTT.

In nucleotides, the CDR3 is TGTGCCAGCTCACACCTACCCCAACAAGAGACCCAGTACTTC. Residues: CASSHLPQQETQYF. The gene calls are TRBV18 and TRBJ2-5, with no clear D. This CDR3 is built from 14 residues. Germline CDR1 and CDR2: KGHSH and LQKENI. V lost 4 bases to trimming and J lost 2 bases, with 11 bases between them.

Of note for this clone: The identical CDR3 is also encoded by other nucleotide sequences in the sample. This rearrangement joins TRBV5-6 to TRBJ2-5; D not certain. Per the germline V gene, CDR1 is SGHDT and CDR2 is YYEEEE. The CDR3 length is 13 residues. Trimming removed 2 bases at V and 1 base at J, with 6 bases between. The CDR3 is CASSFGSQETQYF. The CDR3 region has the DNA TGTGCCAGCAGCTTCGGCAGCCAAGAGACCCAGTACTTC.

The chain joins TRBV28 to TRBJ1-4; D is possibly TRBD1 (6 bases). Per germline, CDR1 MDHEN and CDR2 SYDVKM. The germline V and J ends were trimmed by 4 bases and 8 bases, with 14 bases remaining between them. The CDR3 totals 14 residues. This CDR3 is CASSSEGVREKLFF. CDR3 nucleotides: TGTGCCAGCAGTTCCGAGGGGGTGCGGGAAAAACTGTTTTTT.

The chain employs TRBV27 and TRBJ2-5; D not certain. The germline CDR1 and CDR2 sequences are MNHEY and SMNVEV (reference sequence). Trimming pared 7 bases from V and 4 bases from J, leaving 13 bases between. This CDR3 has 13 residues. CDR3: CASKASGGETQYF. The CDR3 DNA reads TGTGCCAGCAAGGCCTCGGGTGGAGAGACCCAGTACTTC.

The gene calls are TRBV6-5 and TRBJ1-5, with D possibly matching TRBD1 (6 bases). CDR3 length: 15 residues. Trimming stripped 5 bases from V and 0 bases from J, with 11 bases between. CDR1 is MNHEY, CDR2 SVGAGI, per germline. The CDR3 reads CASSAGQNSNQPQHF. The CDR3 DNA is TGTGCCAGCAGTGCAGGACAGAATAGCAATCAGCCCCAGCATTTT.

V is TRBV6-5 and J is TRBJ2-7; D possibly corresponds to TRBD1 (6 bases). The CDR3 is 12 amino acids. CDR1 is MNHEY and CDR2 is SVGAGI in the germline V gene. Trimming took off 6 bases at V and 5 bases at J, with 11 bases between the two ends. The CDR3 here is CASSQGSHEQYF. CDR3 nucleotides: TGTGCCAGCAGCCAGGGGTCCCACGAGCAGTACTTC.

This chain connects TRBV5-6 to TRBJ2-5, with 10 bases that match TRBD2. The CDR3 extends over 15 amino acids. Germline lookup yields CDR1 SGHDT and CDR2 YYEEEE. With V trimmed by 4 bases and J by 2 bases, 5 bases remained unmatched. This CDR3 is CASSQGLAYQETQYF. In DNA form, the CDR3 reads TGTGCCAGCAGCCAGGGACTAGCGTATCAAGAGACCCAGTACTTC.

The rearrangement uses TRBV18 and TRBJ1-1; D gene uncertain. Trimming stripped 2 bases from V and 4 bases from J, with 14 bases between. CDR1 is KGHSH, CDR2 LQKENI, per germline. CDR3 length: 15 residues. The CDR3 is CASSPSRQMGTEAFF. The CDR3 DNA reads TGTGCCAGCTCACCATCTCGGCAAATGGGCACTGAAGCTTTCTTT.

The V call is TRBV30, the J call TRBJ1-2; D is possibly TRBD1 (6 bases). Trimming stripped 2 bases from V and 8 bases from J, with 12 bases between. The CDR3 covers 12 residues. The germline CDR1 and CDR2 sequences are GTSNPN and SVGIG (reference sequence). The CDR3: CAWSSQGKGYTF. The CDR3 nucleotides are TGTGCCTGGAGTAGCCAGGGGAAGGGCTACACCTTC.

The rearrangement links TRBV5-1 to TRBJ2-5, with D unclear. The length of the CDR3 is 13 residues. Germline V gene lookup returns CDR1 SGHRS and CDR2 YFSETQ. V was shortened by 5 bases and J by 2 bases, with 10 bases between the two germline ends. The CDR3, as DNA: TGCGCCAGCAGGGCAACAGAGCAAGAGACCCAGTACTTC. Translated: CASRATEQETQYF.

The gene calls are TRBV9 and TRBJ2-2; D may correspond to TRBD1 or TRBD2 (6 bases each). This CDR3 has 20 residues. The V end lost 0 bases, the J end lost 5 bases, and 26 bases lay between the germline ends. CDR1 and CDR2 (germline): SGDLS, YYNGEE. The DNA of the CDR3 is TGTGCCAGCAGCGTAGACAAGCCCCCCAAGGGGGGCCGGAGAACCGGGGAGCTGTTTTTT. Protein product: CASSVDKPPKGGRRTGELFF.

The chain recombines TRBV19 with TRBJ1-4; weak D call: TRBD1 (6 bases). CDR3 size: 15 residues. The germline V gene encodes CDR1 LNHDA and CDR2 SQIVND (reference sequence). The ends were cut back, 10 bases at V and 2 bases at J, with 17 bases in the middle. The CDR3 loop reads CATSRGPSTNEKLFF. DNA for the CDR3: TGTGCCACGTCACGGGGGCCATCGACTAATGAAAAACTGTTTTTT.

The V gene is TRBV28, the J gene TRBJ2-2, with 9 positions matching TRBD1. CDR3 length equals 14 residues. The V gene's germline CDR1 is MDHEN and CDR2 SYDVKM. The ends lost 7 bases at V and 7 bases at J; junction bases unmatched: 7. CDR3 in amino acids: CASTRTGVFGELFF. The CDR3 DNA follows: TGTGCCAGCACCAGGACAGGGGTTTTCGGGGAGCTGTTTTTT. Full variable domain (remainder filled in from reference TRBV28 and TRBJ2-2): DVKVTQSSRYLVKRTGEKVFLECVQDMDHENMFWYRQDPGLGLRLIYFSYDVKMKEKGDIPEGYSVSREKKERFSLILESASTNQTSMYLCASTRTGVFGELFFGEGSRLTVL.

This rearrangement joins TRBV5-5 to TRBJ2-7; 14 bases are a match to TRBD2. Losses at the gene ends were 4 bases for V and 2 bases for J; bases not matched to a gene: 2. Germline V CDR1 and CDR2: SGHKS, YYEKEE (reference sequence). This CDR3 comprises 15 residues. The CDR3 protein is CASSGTSGSPYEQYF. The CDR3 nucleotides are TGTGCCAGCAGCGGGACTAGCGGGAGTCCCTACGAGCAGTACTTC.

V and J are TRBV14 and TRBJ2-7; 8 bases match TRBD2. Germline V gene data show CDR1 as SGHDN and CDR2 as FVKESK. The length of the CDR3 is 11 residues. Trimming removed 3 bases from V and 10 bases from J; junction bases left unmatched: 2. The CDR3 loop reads CASSHGTSQYF. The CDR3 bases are TGTGCCAGCAGCCATGGGACTAGTCAGTACTTC. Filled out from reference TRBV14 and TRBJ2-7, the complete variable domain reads EAGVTQFPSHSVIEKGQTVTLRCDPISGHDNLYWYRRVMGKEIKFLLHFVKESKQDESGMPNNRFLAERTGGTYSTLKVQPAELEDSGVYFCASSHGTSQYFGPGTRLTVT.

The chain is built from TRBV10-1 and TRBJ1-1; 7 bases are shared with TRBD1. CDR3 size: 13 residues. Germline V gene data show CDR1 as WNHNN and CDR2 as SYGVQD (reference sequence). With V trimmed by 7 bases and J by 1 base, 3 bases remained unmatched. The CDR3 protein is CASTRDRNTEAFF. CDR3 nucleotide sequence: TGCGCCAGCACCCGGGACAGGAACACTGAAGCTTTCTTT.

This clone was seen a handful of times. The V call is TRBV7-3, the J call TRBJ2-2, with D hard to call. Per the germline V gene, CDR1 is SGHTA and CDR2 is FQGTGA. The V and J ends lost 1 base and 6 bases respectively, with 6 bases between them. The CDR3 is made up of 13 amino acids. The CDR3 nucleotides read TGTGCCAGCAGCTTAAAGGTCCCCGGGGAGCTGTTTTTT. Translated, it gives CASSLKVPGELFF. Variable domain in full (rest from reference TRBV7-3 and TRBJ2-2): GAGVSQTPSNKVTEKGKYVELRCDPISGHTALYWYRQSLGQGPEFLIYFQGTGAADDSGLPNDRFFAVRPEGSVSTLKIQRTERGDSAVYLCASSLKVPGELFFGEGSRLTVL.

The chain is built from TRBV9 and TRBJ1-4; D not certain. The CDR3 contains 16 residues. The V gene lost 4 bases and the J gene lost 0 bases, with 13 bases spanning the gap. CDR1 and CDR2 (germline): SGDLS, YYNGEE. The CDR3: CASSRTYSPTNEKLFF. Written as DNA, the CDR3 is TGTGCCAGCAGCCGAACCTACTCACCAACTAATGAAAAACTGTTTTTT.

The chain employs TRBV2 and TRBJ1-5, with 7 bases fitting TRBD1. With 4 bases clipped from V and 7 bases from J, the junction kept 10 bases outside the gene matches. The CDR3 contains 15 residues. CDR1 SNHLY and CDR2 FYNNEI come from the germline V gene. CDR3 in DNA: TGTGCCAGCAGTGTGGCAACAGGGGAAGGACAGCCCCAGCATTTT. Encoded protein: CASSVATGEGQPQHF.

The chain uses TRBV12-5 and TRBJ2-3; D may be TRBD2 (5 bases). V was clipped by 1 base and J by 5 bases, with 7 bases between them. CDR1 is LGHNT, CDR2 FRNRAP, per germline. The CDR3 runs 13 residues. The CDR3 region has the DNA TGTGCTAGTGGTTTGGAAGAGGGAGATACGCAGTATTTT. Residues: CASGLEEGDTQYF.

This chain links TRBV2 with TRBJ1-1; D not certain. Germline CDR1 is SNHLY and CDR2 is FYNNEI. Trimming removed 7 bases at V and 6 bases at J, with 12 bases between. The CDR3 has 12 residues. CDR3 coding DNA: TGTGCCAGCAAGGATTTCGGGGCTGAAGCTTTCTTT. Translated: CASKDFGAEAFF.

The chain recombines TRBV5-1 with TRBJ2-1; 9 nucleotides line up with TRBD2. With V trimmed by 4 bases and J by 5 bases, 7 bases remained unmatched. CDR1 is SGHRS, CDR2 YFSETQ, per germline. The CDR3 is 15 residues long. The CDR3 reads CASSISGRFDNEQFF. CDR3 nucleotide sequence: TGCGCCAGCAGCATTAGCGGGAGATTCGACAATGAGCAGTTCTTC.

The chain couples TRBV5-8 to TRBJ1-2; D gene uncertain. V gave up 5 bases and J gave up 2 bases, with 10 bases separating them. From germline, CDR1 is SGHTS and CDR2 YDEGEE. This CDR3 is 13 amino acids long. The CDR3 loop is CASRLRTNYGYTF. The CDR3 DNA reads TGTGCCAGCAGATTAAGAACAAACTATGGCTACACCTTC.

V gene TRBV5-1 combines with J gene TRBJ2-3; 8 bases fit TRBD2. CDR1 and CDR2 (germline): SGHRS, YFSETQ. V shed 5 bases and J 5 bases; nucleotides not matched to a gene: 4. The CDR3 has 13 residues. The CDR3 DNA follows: TGCGCCAGCAGAGCGGGGGCGTTAGATACGCAGTATTTT. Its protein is CASRAGALDTQYF.

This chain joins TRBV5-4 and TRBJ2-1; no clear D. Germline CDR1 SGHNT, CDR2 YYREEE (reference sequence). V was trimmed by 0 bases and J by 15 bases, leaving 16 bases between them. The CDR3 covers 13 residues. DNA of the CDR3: TGTGCCAGCAGCTTGGAGCCCCCAGCGAGGCGGTTCTTC. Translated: CASSLEPPARRFF.

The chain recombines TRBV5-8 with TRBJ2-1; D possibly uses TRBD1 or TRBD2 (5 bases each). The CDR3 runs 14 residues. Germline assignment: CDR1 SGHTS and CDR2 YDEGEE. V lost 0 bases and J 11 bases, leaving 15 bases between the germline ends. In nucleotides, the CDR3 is TGTGCCAGCAGCTTGGCCGGGGCTGCAGCAAAGCAGTTCTTC. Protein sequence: CASSLAGAAAKQFF.

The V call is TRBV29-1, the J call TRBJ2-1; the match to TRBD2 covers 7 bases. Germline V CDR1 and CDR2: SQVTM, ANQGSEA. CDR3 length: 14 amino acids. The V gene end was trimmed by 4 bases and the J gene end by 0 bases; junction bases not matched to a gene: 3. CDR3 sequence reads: CSVGAGSSYNEQFF. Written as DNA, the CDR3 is TGCAGCGTTGGAGCGGGGAGCTCCTACAATGAGCAGTTCTTC.